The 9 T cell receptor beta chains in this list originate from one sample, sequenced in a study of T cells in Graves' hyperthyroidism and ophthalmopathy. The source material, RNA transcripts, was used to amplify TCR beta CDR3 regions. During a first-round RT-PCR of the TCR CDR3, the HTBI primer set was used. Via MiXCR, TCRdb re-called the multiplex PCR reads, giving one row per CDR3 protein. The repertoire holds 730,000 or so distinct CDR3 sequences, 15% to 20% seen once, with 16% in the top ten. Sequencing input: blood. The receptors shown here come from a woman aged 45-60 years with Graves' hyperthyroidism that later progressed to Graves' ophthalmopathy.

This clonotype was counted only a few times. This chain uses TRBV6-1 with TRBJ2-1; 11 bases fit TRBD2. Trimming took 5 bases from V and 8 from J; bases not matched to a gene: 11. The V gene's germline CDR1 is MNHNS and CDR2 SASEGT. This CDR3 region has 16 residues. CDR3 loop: CASSQIAGGPLDEQFF. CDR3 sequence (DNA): TGTGCCAGCAGTCAAATAGCGGGGGGGCCGTTAGATGAGCAGTTCTTC.

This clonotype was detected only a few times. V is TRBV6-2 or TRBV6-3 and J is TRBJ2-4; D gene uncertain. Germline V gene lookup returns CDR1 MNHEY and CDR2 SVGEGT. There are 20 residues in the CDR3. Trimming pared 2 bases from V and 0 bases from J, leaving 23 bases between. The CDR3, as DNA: TGTGCCAGCAGTTACCCCATGGGGTTGGGCGGTTCTCTAGCCAAAAACATTCAGTACTTC. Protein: CASSYPMGLGGSLAKNIQYF.

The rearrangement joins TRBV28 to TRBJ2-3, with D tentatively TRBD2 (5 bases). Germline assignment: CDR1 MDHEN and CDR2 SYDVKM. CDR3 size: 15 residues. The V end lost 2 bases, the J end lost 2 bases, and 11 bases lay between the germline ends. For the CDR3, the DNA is TGTGCCAGCAGTTTACCCGGACTTAACACAGATACGCAGTATTTT. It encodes CASSLPGLNTDTQYF. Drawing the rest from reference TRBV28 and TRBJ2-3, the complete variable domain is DVKVTQSSRYLVKRTGEKVFLECVQDMDHENMFWYRQDPGLGLRLIYFSYDVKMKEKGDIPEGYSVSREKKERFSLILESASTNQTSMYLCASSLPGLNTDTQYFGPGTRLTVL.

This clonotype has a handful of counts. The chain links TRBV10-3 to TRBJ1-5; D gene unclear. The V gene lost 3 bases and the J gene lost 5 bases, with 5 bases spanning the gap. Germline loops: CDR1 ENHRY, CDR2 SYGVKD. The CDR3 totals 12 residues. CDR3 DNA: TGTGCCATCAGTGAAAGTCATCAGCCCCAGCATTTT. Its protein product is CAISESHQPQHF.

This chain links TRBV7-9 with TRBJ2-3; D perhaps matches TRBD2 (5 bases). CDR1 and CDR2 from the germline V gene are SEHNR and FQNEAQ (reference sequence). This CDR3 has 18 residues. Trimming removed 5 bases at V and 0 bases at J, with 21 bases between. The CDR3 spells CASSKAGWFMRSTDTQYF. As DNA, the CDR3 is TGTGCCAGCAGCAAGGCGGGCTGGTTTATGCGGAGCACAGATACGCAGTATTTT.

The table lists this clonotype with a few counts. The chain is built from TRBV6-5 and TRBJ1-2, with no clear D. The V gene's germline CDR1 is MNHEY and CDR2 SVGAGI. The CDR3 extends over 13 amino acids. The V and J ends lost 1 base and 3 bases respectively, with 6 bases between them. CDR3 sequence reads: CASSYYRDYGYTF. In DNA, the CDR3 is TGTGCCAGCAGTTACTATCGGGACTATGGCTACACCTTC.

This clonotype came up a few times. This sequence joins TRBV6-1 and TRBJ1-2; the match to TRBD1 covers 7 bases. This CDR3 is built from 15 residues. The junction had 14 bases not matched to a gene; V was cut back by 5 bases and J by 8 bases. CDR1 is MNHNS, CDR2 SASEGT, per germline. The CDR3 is CASSRAGDRLGGYTF. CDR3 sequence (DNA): TGTGCCAGCAGTCGGGCAGGGGACAGACTAGGGGGCTACACCTTC.

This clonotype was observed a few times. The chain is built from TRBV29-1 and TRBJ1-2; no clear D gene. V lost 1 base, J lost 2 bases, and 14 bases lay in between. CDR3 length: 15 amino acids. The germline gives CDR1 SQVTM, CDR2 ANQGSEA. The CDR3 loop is CSVEGVGSLNYGYTF. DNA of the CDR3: TGCAGCGTTGAAGGGGTGGGATCCTTAAACTATGGCTACACCTTC.

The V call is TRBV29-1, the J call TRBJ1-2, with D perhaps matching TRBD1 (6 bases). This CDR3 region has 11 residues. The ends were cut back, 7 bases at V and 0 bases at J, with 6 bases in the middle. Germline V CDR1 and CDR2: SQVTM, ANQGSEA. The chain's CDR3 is CSGTANYGYTF. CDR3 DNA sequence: TGCAGCGGGACAGCTAACTATGGCTACACCTTC.